This entry is about one TCR beta chain. Its antigen is not known. These data originate in a study of CD8+ T cells in alopecia areata. As for the study in general: Scoring of severity for treated patients was based on percentage of affected scalp area.

As for treatment: oral pan-JAK inhibitor, 5-10 mg twice daily. In germline, CDR1 is SEHNR, CDR2 FQNEAQ (reference sequence). The junction had 4 bases not matched to a gene; V was cut back by 8 bases and J by 5 bases. The length of the CDR3 is 12 residues. RNA extraction was followed by reverse transcription into cDNA, which acted as the sequencing template. The repertoire was sequenced with immunoSEQ multiplex PCR; TCRdb's copy has only in-frame clones and lacks some. The repertoire holds 90,000 or so clones, with around 40% as singletons. Whole-study results and caveats: Tofacitinib did not eliminate many expanded lesional clones from scalp or blood. Unlike in mice, where it was clearer, TCR sharing across patients was less clear, possibly HLA-related. Tofacitinib delivered significant drops in scalp clonality and in expanded CD8+ clones among the top 100.

This sequence was found in a human donor with alopecia areata. The V call is TRBV7-9, the J call TRBJ2-5, with 8 bases identical to TRBD1. Sequencing was performed on CD8+ T cells sorted from blood, taken at week 24, from a patient treated with tofacitinib. The CDR3 sequence: CASQGANETQYF. The CDR3 DNA reads as TGTGCCAGCCAGGGGGCTAATGAGACCCAGTACTTC.